This T cell receptor beta chain was identified in a study of OX40 agonist ivuxolimab in advanced cancers. General notes on the study: Ivuxolimab was a fully human IgG2 agonistic monoclonal antibody targeting the costimulatory receptor OX40 (CD134). Intravenous ivuxolimab was administered to patients every 2 weeks at six dose levels: 0.01, 0.1, 0.3, 1.5, 3 and 10 mg/kg. Of the roughly 52 dose-escalation patients, hepatocellular carcinoma was present in about 19, melanoma in approximately 15, renal cell carcinoma in 9 and head and neck cancer in 9. A male proportion of roughly 80% and a mean age of 60 years, ranging from 23 to 79, were recorded for the dose-escalation cohort. Prior anti-PD-1, anti-PD-L1 or anti-CTLA-4 therapy was permitted, and 35% to 40% of dose-escalation patients had received checkpoint inhibitors. Partial responses were achieved by three dose-escalation patients, of whom one had hepatocellular carcinoma and two had cutaneous melanoma. The point of sequencing TCRbeta in the periphery was to test whether ivuxolimab changed TCR sequence diversity and drove clonal T-cell expansion. The paper describes the monotherapy dose-escalation part (N ≈ 50 patients) of the phase I trial of ivuxolimab. Study-level results and caveats: In the 0.1-3.0 mg/kg groups, partial responders were among the patients with the lowest normalized peripheral clonal expansion, particularly in CD8+ T cells. Low levels of normalized T-cell clonal expansion were also seen in some patients who did not respond. Antigen specificity was not determined for the clonally expanded peripheral T cells. At doses of 0.1 to 3.0 mg/kg, clonal expansion of both CD4+ and CD8+ T cells in blood was seen between baseline and week 6. After ivuxolimab, expanded clones were on average more numerous among CD8+ T cells than among CD4+ T cells.

The CDR3 runs 12 residues from the cysteine to the phenylalanine. CDR3 DNA is the only sequence kept; it has 36 bases, read in frame from the first base. V is trimmed back by 4 bases and J by 6 bases, and the junction contains 4 bases that no gene match accounts for. CDR1 SQVTM and CDR2 ANQGSEA were looked up in the germline V gene. This clone was counted once. Its antigen is still unknown. Within one base of it there is no much larger clone, and no base qualities were kept. The trial excluded patients who had a history of autoimmune disease or were on systemic immunosuppression. Peripheral blood for TCR sequencing was drawn from every dose cohort at baseline, at cycle 4 day 1 and at cycle 7 day 1. Samples were obtained from an open-label, multicenter, first-in-human phase I dose-escalation trial of ivuxolimab. Adults with locally advanced or metastatic melanoma, renal cell, hepatocellular, or head and neck squamous cell carcinoma were enrolled in the trial. CD4+ and CD8+ T cells were sorted separately from peripheral blood before TCR sequencing.

To sequence the TCRbeta CDR3 region, genomic DNA was isolated from the sorted cells. The immunoSEQ Assay was used to sequence the TCRbeta CDR3 regions. Not all clones reach the TCRdb copy of this immuneACCESS table, which keeps in-frame sequences only. Checked studies attribute under half of the gap to unresolved V genes and leave the rest unexplained. Counted in this sample were tens of thousands of clones; approximately 87% of them appeared once. The top ten hold over 2% of the sample. The clonotype was recovered from an adult with an advanced solid tumor such as melanoma, head and neck, liver or kidney cancer. The sequence joins TRBV29-1 to TRBJ2-5, with TRBD2 identical over 8 junction bases. The sequencing here drew on CD4+ or CD8+ T cells sorted from blood, taken in a trial of the OX40 agonist ivuxolimab. The nucleotide sequence reads as follows: TGCAGCGTTGGACGGGGGGGGCAGACCCAGTACTTC. This codes for CSVGRGGQTQYF. The entire variable domain, with the stretches around the CDR3 drawn from the reference TRBV29-1 and TRBJ2-5 proteins, is SAVISQKPSRDICQRGTSLTIQCQVDSQVTMMFWYRQQPGQSLTLIATANQGSEATYESGFVIDKFPISRPNLTFSTLTVSNMSPEDSSIYLCSVGRGGQTQYFGPGTRLLVL.